The clone carrying this TCR beta chain was recorded at least ten times. Antigen unknown. The data are from a study of molecular identifiers for immune sequencing clone quantification. Study-level results: Jurkat TCR RNA spiked in from one cell reportedly remained identifiable amid about a million naive cells.

Germline V lookup: CDR1 SEHNR, CDR2 FQNEAQ (reference sequence). V was cut by 7 bases and J by 0 bases, with 10 bases left in between. CDR3 length: 13 amino acids. TCRdb redid the calling of the PCR reads with MiXCR, one entry per CDR3 protein. The sample yields about 640,000 distinct CDR3 sequences, just under 20% seen once. The source of this sequence is a human donor in good health. Some libraries in this study had Jurkat cell RNA spiked in. This chain uses TRBV7-9 with TRBJ2-7; D ambiguous. Source material: naive CD8+ T cells from blood, with Jurkat cell RNA spiked in. Subset indicated: FACS-sorted CD8+CD4-CCR7+CD45RA+ naive T cells. CDR3 sequence reads: CASTSGDSYEQYF. The DNA for the CDR3 is TGTGCCAGCACTTCGGGCGACTCCTACGAGCAGTACTTC.